The sequence of this TCR beta chain was determined in a study of beta chain features in type 1 diabetes. Overall study context: Researchers looked at 95 million to 140 million sorted cells across all samples. General study results and limits: For type 1 diabetes patients, VDJ junctions showed fewer insertions and more deletions.

This CDR3 has 16 residues. V shed 3 bases, J shed 2 bases, and the junction held 8 bases outside the gene matches. From germline, CDR1 is KGHSH and CDR2 LQKENI. About this clone: Its target is not known.

Every bit of the isolated RNA underwent reverse transcription, so sequencing read expressed TCRB transcripts. Libraries were prepared by immunoSEQ multiplex PCR; TCRdb keeps only in-frame clonotypes and omits some of them. This table has roughly 120,000 clones, under 40% appearing once. Isolation of CD4+ naive, central memory, regulatory and stem cell-like memory cells was achieved by sorting via CD45RO/CCR7/CD25/CD127/CD95/CD27. This TCR came from a woman under 30 in good health. Material: stem cell memory CD4+ T cells from blood. This sequence joins TRBV18 and TRBJ2-7; 9 bases map to TRBD1. The CDR3: CASSPGSGQGTYEQYF. The CDR3 bases are TGTGCCAGCTCACCGGGTTCGGGACAGGGAACCTACGAGCAGTACTTC.